This T cell receptor (beta chain) was identified during a study of metastatic and nonmetastatic thyroid tumors. The CDR3 runs to 13 residues. The V gene lost 2 bases and the J gene lost 5 bases, with 7 bases spanning the gap. Germline V gene sequence: CDR1 MRHNA, CDR2 SNTAGT. This clone has a count of ten or more. Prior to thyroid surgery, none of the patients had received any treatment. TCRdb reassembled clones from the PCR reads with MiXCR. The sample carries 20,000 to 25,000 clones, roughly 21% recorded once. Specimen: blood. The chain recombines TRBV6-4 with TRBJ2-1; D is unclear. This TCR derives from a female donor with papillary thyroid cancer or a benign thyroid nodule (not recorded which). Some clones in this sample may be carry-over from other donors' samples. In DNA, the CDR3 is TGTGCCAGCAGTGACACCCTGCACAATGAGCAGTTCTTC. Its protein is CASSDTLHNEQFF.